A selection of T cell receptor beta chains follows, all from one sample in a study of T-cell memory formation after mild COVID-19. TCRdb reprocessed the 5' RACE reads via MiXCR and lists one record per CDR3 protein. The table shows under 400,000 distinct CDR3 sequences, with 20% to 25% occurring only once. Sequencing was carried out using PBMCs or a T cell subset sorted from them (not recorded which). The receptors stem from an adult woman who had mild COVID-19 (a few samples of this study predate the infection). Cell type and time point are not known. CDR3s include the opening cysteine and the closing phenylalanine or tryptophan. D genes are given only for firm matches. Size values are once, few and many counts, or a class for expanded clones, and some rows have none.

v_call: TRBV12-3/TRBV12-4; j_call: TRBJ1-1; d_call: TRBD1; clone_size: few; cdr3_aa: CASSTDSGGTEAFF; cdr3_nt: TGTGCCAGCAGTACAGACTCAGGGGGCACTGAAGCTTTCTTT
v_call: TRBV2; j_call: TRBJ2-7; d_call: NA; clone_size: few; cdr3_aa: CASSVGGSYSYEQYF; cdr3_nt: TGTGCCAGCAGTGTCGGGGGTTCGTACTCCTACGAGCAGTACTTC
v_call: TRBV10-3; j_call: TRBJ2-2; d_call: NA; clone_size: NA; cdr3_aa: CAILRAGAGELFF; cdr3_nt: TGTGCCATCCTTCGGGCAGGGGCCGGGGAGCTGTTTTTT
v_call: TRBV4-2; j_call: TRBJ1-1; d_call: NA; clone_size: NA; cdr3_aa: CASSLEMNTEAFF; cdr3_nt: TGTGCCAGCAGCCTTGAAATGAACACTGAAGCTTTCTTT
v_call: TRBV7-2; j_call: TRBJ2-4; d_call: TRBD1; clone_size: NA; cdr3_aa: CASSSEVPGQPAKNIQYF; cdr3_nt: TGTGCCAGCAGCTCAGAGGTTCCGGGACAGCCAGCCAAAAACATTCAGTACTTC
v_call: TRBV5-1; j_call: TRBJ2-1; d_call: NA; clone_size: few; cdr3_aa: CASKVGPQLPPNEQFF; cdr3_nt: TGCGCCAGCAAGGTCGGTCCCCAACTTCCCCCCAATGAGCAGTTCTTC
v_call: TRBV7-3; j_call: TRBJ2-2; d_call: NA; clone_size: few; cdr3_aa: CASSRGGFDTGELFF; cdr3_nt: TGTGCCAGCAGCCGTGGGGGTTTTGACACCGGGGAGCTGTTTTTT
v_call: TRBV27; j_call: TRBJ1-5; d_call: NA; clone_size: few; cdr3_aa: CASSPKTGFGAFQPQHF; cdr3_nt: TGTGCCAGCAGCCCAAAAACAGGGTTTGGTGCTTTTCAGCCCCAGCATTTT
v_call: TRBV5-6; j_call: TRBJ1-5; d_call: NA; clone_size: few; cdr3_aa: CASSYGGFNQPQHF; cdr3_nt: TGTGCCAGCAGTTACGGGGGGTTCAATCAGCCCCAGCATTTT
v_call: TRBV6-5; j_call: TRBJ2-7; d_call: NA; clone_size: NA; cdr3_aa: CASSYETGAQQYF; cdr3_nt: TGTGCCAGCAGTTACGAGACGGGGGCGCAGCAGTACTTC
v_call: TRBV20-1; j_call: TRBJ2-1; d_call: NA; clone_size: few; cdr3_aa: CSAIPGGGTYNEQFF; cdr3_nt: TGCTCCGCTATCCCCGGAGGGGGAACCTACAATGAGCAGTTCTTC
v_call: TRBV19; j_call: TRBJ1-2; d_call: NA; clone_size: few; cdr3_aa: CASSIRTRYTF; cdr3_nt: TGTGCCAGTAGTATAAGGACCCGCTACACCTTC
v_call: TRBV12-5; j_call: TRBJ2-1; d_call: TRBD2; clone_size: few; cdr3_aa: CASGLASGTISNEQFF; cdr3_nt: TGTGCTAGTGGTTTGGCCTCCGGGACTATATCCAATGAGCAGTTCTTC
v_call: TRBV5-1; j_call: TRBJ1-5; d_call: NA; clone_size: few; cdr3_aa: CASSPSGGAEQPQHF; cdr3_nt: TGCGCCAGCAGCCCCTCCGGAGGGGCAGAACAGCCCCAGCATTTT
v_call: TRBV2; j_call: TRBJ2-3; d_call: NA; clone_size: few; cdr3_aa: CASSELVSYRTDTQYF; cdr3_nt: TGTGCCAGCAGTGAACTCGTCAGTTACCGCACAGATACGCAGTATTTT
v_call: TRBV12-3/TRBV12-4; j_call: TRBJ1-6; d_call: TRBD1; clone_size: NA; cdr3_aa: CASSPRDRRNSPLHF; cdr3_nt: TGTGCCAGCAGTCCTCGGGACAGGCGGAATTCACCCCTCCACTTT
v_call: TRBV14; j_call: TRBJ2-5; d_call: TRBD2; clone_size: NA; cdr3_aa: CASSPGLAGSYETQYF; cdr3_nt: TGTGCCAGCAGCCCAGGACTAGCGGGATCCTATGAGACCCAGTACTTC
v_call: TRBV7-9; j_call: TRBJ1-3; d_call: NA; clone_size: few; cdr3_aa: CASSHGSSEDTIYF; cdr3_nt: TGTGCCAGCAGCCATGGGTCAAGTGAGGACACCATATATTTT
v_call: TRBV7-8; j_call: TRBJ1-2; d_call: NA; clone_size: NA; cdr3_aa: CASSLNRIGSANYGYTF; cdr3_nt: TGTGCCAGCAGCCTGAACCGGATAGGCTCAGCTAACTATGGCTACACCTTC
v_call: TRBV7-6; j_call: TRBJ1-4; d_call: NA; clone_size: few; cdr3_aa: CASSSLATGNEKLFF; cdr3_nt: TGTGCCAGCAGCTCTCTAGCGACGGGGAATGAAAAACTGTTTTTT
v_call: TRBV5-1; j_call: TRBJ1-2; d_call: TRBD1; clone_size: NA; cdr3_aa: CASSFGTGVYGYTF; cdr3_nt: TGCGCCAGCAGCTTTGGGACAGGCGTCTATGGCTACACCTTC
v_call: TRBV9; j_call: TRBJ2-5; d_call: TRBD1; clone_size: NA; cdr3_aa: CASSIGTVWETQYF; cdr3_nt: TGTGCCAGCAGCATTGGGACAGTTTGGGAGACCCAGTACTTC
v_call: TRBV7-9; j_call: TRBJ2-1; d_call: TRBD2; clone_size: few; cdr3_aa: CASSLQGLAGGLYNEQFF; cdr3_nt: TGTGCCAGCAGCCTACAGGGACTAGCGGGGGGGCTATACAATGAGCAGTTCTTC
v_call: TRBV7-2; j_call: TRBJ1-5; d_call: NA; clone_size: NA; cdr3_aa: CASSLTGMNQPQHF; cdr3_nt: TGTGCCAGCAGCCTCACAGGGATGAATCAGCCCCAGCATTTT
v_call: TRBV12-3/TRBV12-4; j_call: TRBJ2-7; d_call: NA; clone_size: few; cdr3_aa: CASSFAGSYEQYF; cdr3_nt: TGTGCCAGCAGTTTTGCAGGCTCCTACGAGCAGTACTTC
v_call: TRBV11-1; j_call: TRBJ2-3; d_call: TRBD2; clone_size: NA; cdr3_aa: CASSLHGGSVDTQYF; cdr3_nt: TGTGCCAGCAGCCTCCACGGCGGGAGCGTGGATACGCAGTATTTT
v_call: TRBV7-2; j_call: TRBJ1-2; d_call: TRBD1; clone_size: NA; cdr3_aa: CASSSPGTEYVGYTF; cdr3_nt: TGTGCCAGCAGCTCCCCCGGGACAGAGTATGTAGGCTACACCTTC
v_call: TRBV9; j_call: TRBJ2-3; d_call: TRBD2; clone_size: few; cdr3_aa: CASGGTSGNTDTQYF; cdr3_nt: TGTGCCAGCGGGGGGACTAGCGGGAACACAGATACGCAGTATTTT
v_call: TRBV18; j_call: TRBJ2-1; d_call: TRBD2; clone_size: NA; cdr3_aa: CASSPPLSGRGYNEQFF; cdr3_nt: TGTGCCAGCTCACCCCCCCTGAGCGGGAGAGGCTACAATGAGCAGTTCTTC
v_call: TRBV5-1; j_call: TRBJ1-1; d_call: TRBD1; clone_size: few; cdr3_aa: CASRAGQGRTEAFF; cdr3_nt: TGCGCCAGCAGAGCGGGACAGGGTCGGACTGAAGCTTTCTTT
v_call: TRBV15; j_call: TRBJ1-2; d_call: NA; clone_size: many; cdr3_aa: CATSRERLGDGYTF; cdr3_nt: TGTGCCACCAGCAGAGAGAGGCTCGGGGATGGCTACACCTTC
v_call: TRBV20-1; j_call: TRBJ2-1; d_call: NA; clone_size: NA; cdr3_aa: CSASPRRSSAYNEQFF; cdr3_nt: TGCAGTGCTAGCCCGAGGAGATCATCGGCCTACAATGAGCAGTTCTTC
v_call: TRBV6-1; j_call: TRBJ2-3; d_call: TRBD2; clone_size: NA; cdr3_aa: CASSDAGGPDTQYF; cdr3_nt: TGTGCCAGCAGTGATGCGGGGGGGCCAGATACGCAGTATTTT
v_call: TRBV5-1; j_call: TRBJ1-1; d_call: NA; clone_size: few; cdr3_aa: CASSLEGGWTEAFF; cdr3_nt: TGCGCCAGCAGCTTGGAAGGGGGGTGGACTGAAGCTTTCTTT
v_call: TRBV12-3/TRBV12-4; j_call: TRBJ2-3; d_call: TRBD2; clone_size: NA; cdr3_aa: CASSFRLAGDTQYF; cdr3_nt: TGTGCCAGCAGTTTTAGACTAGCTGGGGATACGCAGTATTTT
v_call: TRBV7-3; j_call: TRBJ2-3; d_call: TRBD2; clone_size: many; cdr3_aa: CASSLKLAGGTDTQYF; cdr3_nt: TGTGCCAGCAGCTTAAAACTAGCGGGGGGGACAGATACGCAGTATTTT
v_call: TRBV15; j_call: TRBJ2-2; d_call: NA; clone_size: few; cdr3_aa: CATSRAVDPRSTGELFF; cdr3_nt: TGTGCCACCAGCAGAGCCGTCGACCCCCGGAGCACCGGGGAGCTGTTTTTT
v_call: TRBV5-4; j_call: TRBJ2-1; d_call: NA; clone_size: NA; cdr3_aa: CASSWNPQGYEQFF; cdr3_nt: TGTGCCAGCAGCTGGAACCCACAGGGCTATGAGCAGTTCTTC
v_call: TRBV24-1; j_call: TRBJ2-1; d_call: NA; clone_size: few; cdr3_aa: CATSEGRSARNEQFF; cdr3_nt: TGTGCCACCAGTGAAGGGCGGAGCGCTCGCAATGAGCAGTTCTTC
v_call: TRBV4-1; j_call: TRBJ1-2; d_call: TRBD1; clone_size: few; cdr3_aa: CASSQDRTGDHYGYTF; cdr3_nt: TGCGCCAGCAGCCAAGACCGGACAGGGGACCACTATGGCTACACCTTC
v_call: TRBV9; j_call: TRBJ2-1; d_call: NA; clone_size: many; cdr3_aa: CASSVGEGYNEQFF; cdr3_nt: TGTGCCAGCAGCGTAGGTGAGGGCTACAATGAGCAGTTCTTC